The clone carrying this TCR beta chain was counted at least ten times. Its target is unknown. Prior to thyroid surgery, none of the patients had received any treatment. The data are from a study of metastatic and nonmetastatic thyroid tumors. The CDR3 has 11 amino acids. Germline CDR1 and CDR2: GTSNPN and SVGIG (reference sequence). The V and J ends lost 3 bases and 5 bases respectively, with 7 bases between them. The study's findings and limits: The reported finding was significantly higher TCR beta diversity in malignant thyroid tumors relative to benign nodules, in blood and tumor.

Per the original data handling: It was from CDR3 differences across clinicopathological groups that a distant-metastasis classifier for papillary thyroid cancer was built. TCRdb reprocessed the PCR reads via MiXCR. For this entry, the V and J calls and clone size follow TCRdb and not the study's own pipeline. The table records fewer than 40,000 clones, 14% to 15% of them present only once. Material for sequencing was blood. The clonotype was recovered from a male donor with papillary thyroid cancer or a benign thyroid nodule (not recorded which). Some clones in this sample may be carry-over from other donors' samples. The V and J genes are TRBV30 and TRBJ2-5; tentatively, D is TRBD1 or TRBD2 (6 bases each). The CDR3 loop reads CAWSGGETQYF. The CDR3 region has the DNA TGTGCCTGGAGCGGGGGCGAGACCCAGTACTTC. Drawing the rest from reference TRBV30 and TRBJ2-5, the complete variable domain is SQTIHQWPATLVQPVGSPLSLECTVEGTSNPNLYWYRQAAGRGLQLLFYSVGIGQISSEVPQNLSASRPQDRQFILSSKKLLLSDSGFYLCAWSGGETQYFGPGTRLLVL.